This entry features one T cell receptor (beta chain) sequence. Its antigen is unidentified. Before DNA extraction, roughly 0.9-10 million cryopreserved PBMC were held in the samples. Losses at the gene ends were 2 bases for V and 10 bases for J; bases not matched to a gene: 9. CDR1 is KGHSH, CDR2 LQKENI, per germline. This CDR3 has 15 amino acids. The immunoSEQ assay was v3.0, run at survey level. Per-sample targets for sequencing were roughly 35,000-55,000 T-cell genomes. This table comes from immunoSEQ multiplex PCR, and its TCRdb copy is limited to in-frame clones, with some not included. Of just under 35,000 clones in the sample, about 88% are singletons; the top ten hold around 4.6%. The data derive from a study of long-term antiretroviral therapy in people with HIV. Study outcomes and limitations: Dominating the repertoire at all time points were the clones that expanded before ART. Diversity increased after ART yet remained lower than in transplant donor controls.

The sequence was obtained from a woman in her thirties with HIV. The sample was unsorted PBMCs, taken approximately 2.7 years before starting antiretroviral therapy. The rearrangement links TRBV18 to TRBJ2-1; 9 positions agree with TRBD1. The CDR3 loop is CASSPALRQGGEQFF. The CDR3 DNA sequence: TGTGCCAGCTCACCAGCTCTACGACAGGGGGGCGAGCAGTTCTTC. The entire variable domain, with the rest obtained from reference TRBV18 and TRBJ2-1, is as follows: NAGVMQNPRHLVRRRGQEARLRCSPMKGHSHVYWYRQLPEEGLKFMVYLQKENIIDESGMPKERFSAEFPKEGPSILRIQQVVRGDSAAYFCASSPALRQGGEQFFGPGTRLTVL.